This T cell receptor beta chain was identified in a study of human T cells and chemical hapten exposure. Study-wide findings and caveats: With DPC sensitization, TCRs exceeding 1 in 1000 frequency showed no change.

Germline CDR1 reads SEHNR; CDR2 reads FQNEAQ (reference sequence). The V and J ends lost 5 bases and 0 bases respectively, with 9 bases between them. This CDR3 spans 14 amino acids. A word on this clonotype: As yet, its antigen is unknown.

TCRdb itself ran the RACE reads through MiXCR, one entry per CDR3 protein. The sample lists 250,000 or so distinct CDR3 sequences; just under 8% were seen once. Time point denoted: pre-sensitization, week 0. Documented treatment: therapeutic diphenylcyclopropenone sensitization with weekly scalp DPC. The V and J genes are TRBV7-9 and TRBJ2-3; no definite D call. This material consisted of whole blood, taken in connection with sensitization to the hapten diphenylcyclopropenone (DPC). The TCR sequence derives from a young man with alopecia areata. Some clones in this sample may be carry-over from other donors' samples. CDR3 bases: TGTGCCAGCAGCCCACTGTTTAGCACAGATACGCAGTATTTT. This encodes CASSPLFSTDTQYF.